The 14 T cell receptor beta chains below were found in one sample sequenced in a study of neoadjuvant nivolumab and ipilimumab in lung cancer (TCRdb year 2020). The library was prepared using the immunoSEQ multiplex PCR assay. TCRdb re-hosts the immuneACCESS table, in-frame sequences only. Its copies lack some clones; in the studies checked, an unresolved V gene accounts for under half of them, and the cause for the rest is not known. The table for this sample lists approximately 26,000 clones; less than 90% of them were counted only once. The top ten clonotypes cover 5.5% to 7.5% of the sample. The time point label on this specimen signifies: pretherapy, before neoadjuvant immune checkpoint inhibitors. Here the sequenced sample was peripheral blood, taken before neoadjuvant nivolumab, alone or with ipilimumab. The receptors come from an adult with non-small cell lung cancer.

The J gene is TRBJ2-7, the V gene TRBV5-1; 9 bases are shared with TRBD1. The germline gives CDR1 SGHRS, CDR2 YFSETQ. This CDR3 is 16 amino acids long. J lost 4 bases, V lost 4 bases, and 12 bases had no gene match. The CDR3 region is CASSVGQGPLTYEQYF. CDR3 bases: TGCGCCAGCAGCGTGGGACAGGGCCCCTTGACGTACGAGCAGTACTTC.

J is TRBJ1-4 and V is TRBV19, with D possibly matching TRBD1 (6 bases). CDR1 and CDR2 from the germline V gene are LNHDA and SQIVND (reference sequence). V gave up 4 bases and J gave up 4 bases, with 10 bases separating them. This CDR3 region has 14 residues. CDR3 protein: CASSRGQHNEKLFF. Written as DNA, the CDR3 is TGTGCCAGTAGTAGGGGACAACATAATGAAAAACTGTTTTTT. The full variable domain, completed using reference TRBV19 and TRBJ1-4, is DGGITQSPKYLFRKEGQNVTLSCEQNLNHDAMYWYRQDPGQGLRLIYYSQIVNDFQKGDIAEGYSVSREKKESFPLTVTSAQKNPTAFYLCASSRGQHNEKLFFGSGTQLSVL.

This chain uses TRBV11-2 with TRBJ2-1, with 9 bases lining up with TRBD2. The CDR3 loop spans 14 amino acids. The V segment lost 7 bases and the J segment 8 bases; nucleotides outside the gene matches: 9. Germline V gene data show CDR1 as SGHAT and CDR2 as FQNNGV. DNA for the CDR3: TGTGCCAGCAACACCCGCGGGGGGGTCGATGAGCAGTTCTTC. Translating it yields CASNTRGGVDEQFF. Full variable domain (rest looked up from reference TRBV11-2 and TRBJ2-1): EAGVAQSPRYKIIEKRQSVAFWCNPISGHATLYWYQQILGQGPKLLIQFQNNGVVDDSQLPKDRFSAERLKGVDSTLKIQPAKLEDSAVYLCASNTRGGVDEQFFGPGTRLTVL.

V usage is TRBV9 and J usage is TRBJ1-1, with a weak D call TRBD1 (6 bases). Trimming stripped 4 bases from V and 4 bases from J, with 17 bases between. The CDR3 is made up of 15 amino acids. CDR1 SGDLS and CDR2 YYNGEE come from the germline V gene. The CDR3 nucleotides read TGTGCCAGCAGCCCTGCGGGAGGGGGTACCACTGAAGCTTTCTTT. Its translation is CASSPAGGGTTEAFF.

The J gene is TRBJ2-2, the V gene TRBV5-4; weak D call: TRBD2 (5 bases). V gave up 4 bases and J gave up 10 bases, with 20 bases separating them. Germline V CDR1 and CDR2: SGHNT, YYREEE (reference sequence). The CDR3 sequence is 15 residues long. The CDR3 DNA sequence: TGTGCCAGCAGCCGATGGACCCGGACTGGTGTGGAGCTGTTTTTT. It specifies CASSRWTRTGVELFF.

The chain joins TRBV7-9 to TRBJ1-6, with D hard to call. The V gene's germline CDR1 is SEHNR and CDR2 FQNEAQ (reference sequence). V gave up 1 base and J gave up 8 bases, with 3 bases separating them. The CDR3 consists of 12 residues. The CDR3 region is CASSLGYSPLHF. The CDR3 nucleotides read TGTGCCAGCAGCTTAGGATATTCACCCCTCCACTTT.

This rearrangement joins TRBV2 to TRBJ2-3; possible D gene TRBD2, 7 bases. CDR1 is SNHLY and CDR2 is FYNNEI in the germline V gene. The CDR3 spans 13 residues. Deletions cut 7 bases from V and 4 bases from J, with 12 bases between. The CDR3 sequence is CASTGGRADTQYF. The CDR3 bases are TGTGCCAGCACGGGGGGCAGAGCAGATACGCAGTATTTT.

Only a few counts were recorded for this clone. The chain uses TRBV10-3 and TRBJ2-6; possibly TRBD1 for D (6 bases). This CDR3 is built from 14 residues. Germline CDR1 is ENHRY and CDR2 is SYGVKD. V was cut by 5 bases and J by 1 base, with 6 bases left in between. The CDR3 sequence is CAISTGSGANVLTF. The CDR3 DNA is TGTGCCATCAGTACAGGGTCTGGGGCCAACGTCCTGACTTTC.

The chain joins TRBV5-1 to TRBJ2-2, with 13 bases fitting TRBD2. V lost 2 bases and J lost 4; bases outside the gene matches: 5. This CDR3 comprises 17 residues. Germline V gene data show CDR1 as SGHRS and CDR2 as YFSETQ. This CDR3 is CASSLTSGGASTGELFF. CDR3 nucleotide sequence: TGCGCCAGCAGCTTAACTAGCGGGGGGGCCAGCACCGGGGAGCTGTTTTTT.

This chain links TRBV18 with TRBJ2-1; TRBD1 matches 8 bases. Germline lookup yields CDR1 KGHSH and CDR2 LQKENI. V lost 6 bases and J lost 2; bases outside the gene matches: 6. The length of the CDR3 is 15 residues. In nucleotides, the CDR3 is TGTGCCAGCTCGCTTCGACAGGGGCCCTACAATGAGCAGTTCTTC. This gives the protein CASSLRQGPYNEQFF. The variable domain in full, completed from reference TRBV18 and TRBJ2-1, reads NAGVMQNPRHLVRRRGQEARLRCSPMKGHSHVYWYRQLPEEGLKFMVYLQKENIIDESGMPKERFSAEFPKEGPSILRIQQVVRGDSAAYFCASSLRQGPYNEQFFGPGTRLTVL.

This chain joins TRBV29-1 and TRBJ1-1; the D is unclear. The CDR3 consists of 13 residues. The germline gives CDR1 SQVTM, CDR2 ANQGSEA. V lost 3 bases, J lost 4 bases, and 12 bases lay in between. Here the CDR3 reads CSVEPTVGTEAFF. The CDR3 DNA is TGCAGCGTTGAGCCGACGGTGGGCACTGAAGCTTTCTTT.

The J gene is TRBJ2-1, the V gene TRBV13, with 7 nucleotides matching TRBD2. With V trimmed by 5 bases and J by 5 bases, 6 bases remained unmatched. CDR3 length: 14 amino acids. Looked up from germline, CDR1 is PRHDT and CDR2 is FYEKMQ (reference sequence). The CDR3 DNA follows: TGTGCCAGCAGCGGGAGGGACTTCAACAATGAGCAGTTCTTC. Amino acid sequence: CASSGRDFNNEQFF.

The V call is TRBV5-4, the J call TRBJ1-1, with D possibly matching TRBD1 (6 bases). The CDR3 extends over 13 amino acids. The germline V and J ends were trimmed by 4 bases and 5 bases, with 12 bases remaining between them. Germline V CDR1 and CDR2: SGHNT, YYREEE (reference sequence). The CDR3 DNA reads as TGTGCCAGCAGCACGGACAGTTTTACTGAAGCTTTCTTT. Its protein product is CASSTDSFTEAFF.

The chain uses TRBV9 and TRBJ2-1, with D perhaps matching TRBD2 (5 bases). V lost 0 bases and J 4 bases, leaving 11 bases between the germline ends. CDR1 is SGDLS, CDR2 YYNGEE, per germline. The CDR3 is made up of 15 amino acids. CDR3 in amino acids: CASSVDGGLYNEQFF. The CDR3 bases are TGTGCCAGCAGCGTAGATGGAGGTCTTTACAATGAGCAGTTCTTC. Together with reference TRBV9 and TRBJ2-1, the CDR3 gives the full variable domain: DSGVTQTPKHLITATGQRVTLRCSPRSGDLSVYWYQQSLDQGLQFLIQYYNGEERAKGNILERFSAQQFPDLHSELNLSSLELGDSALYFCASSVDGGLYNEQFFGPGTRLTVL.